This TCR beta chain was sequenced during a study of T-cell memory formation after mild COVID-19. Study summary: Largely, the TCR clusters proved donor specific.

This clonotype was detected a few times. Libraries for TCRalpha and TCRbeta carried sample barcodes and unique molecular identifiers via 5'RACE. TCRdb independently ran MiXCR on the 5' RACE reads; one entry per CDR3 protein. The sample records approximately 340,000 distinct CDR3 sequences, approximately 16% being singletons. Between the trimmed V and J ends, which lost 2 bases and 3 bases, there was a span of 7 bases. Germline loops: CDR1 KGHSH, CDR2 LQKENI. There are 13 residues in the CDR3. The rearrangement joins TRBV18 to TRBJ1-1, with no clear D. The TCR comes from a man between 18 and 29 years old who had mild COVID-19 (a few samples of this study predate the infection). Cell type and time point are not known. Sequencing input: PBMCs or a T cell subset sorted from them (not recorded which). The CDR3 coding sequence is TGTGCCAGCTCACCAGGGGAGTACACTGAAGCTTTCTTT. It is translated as CASSPGEYTEAFF.